A selection of T cell receptor beta chains follows, all from one sample in a study of T cells in Graves' hyperthyroidism and ophthalmopathy. TCRdb fed the multiplex PCR reads into MiXCR, producing one record per CDR3 protein. This sample has 350,000 to 400,000 distinct CDR3 sequences, with about 18% found just once. The sample consisted of blood. The receptors were gathered from a young man with Graves' ophthalmopathy. Each CDR3 is given with its conserved first and last residue. Fields, in order: D gene, clone size, CDR3 length, V gene, J gene, CDR3 protein, CDR3 DNA. A D gene is named only where the DNA matches it firmly. Size values are once, few and many counts, or a class for expanded clones, and some rows have none.

TRBD1	many	15	TRBV7-8	TRBJ1-1	CASSPKTGWNTEAFF	TGTGCCAGCAGCCCAAAGACAGGGTGGAACACTGAAGCTTTCTTT
NA	few	14	TRBV15	TRBJ1-6	CATSPASYNSPLHF	TGTGCCACCAGCCCTGCCTCCTATAATTCACCCCTCCACTTT
NA	many	12	TRBV20-1	TRBJ1-1	CSARNQATEAFF	TGCAGTGCTAGGAACCAGGCGACTGAAGCTTTCTTT
TRBD1	NA	15	TRBV6-1	TRBJ2-1	CASSPGQGLHNEQFF	TGTGCCAGCAGCCCCGGACAGGGGTTACACAATGAGCAGTTCTTC
NA	NA	14	TRBV6-2/TRBV6-3	TRBJ1-1	CASSQGVSWTEAFF	TGTGCCAGCAGCCAGGGAGTCTCATGGACTGAAGCTTTCTTT
TRBD1	NA	14	TRBV14	TRBJ1-2	CASSRTGPPYGYTF	TGTGCCAGCAGCCGGACAGGTCCCCCCTATGGCTACACCTTC
TRBD1	many	15	TRBV3-1	TRBJ2-3	CASSHRTGDADTQYF	TGTGCCAGCAGCCACCGGACAGGGGATGCAGATACGCAGTATTTT
TRBD1	NA	14	TRBV18	TRBJ1-2	CASSPRTGIDGYTF	TGTGCCAGCTCACCTAGGACAGGGATCGATGGCTACACCTTC
NA	many	12	TRBV27	TRBJ2-7	CASSSGGYEQYF	TGTGCCAGCAGCTCTGGGGGCTACGAGCAGTACTTC
TRBD1	NA	16	TRBV12-3/TRBV12-4	TRBJ1-2	CASRGGGGQGTYGYTF	TGTGCCAGCAGGGGGGGGGGGGGACAGGGAACCTATGGCTACACCTTC
NA	NA	18	TRBV27	TRBJ1-1	CASSLLGRGTAMNTEAFF	TGTGCCAGCAGTTTATTGGGGAGGGGGACGGCAATGAACACTGAAGCTTTCTTT
TRBD2	NA	17	TRBV20-1	TRBJ2-4	CSTALLAGVLAKNIQYF	TGCAGTACCGCACTTCTAGCGGGGGTCCTAGCCAAAAACATTCAGTACTTC
TRBD1	many	12	TRBV5-1	TRBJ2-7	CASRGQSYEQYF	TGCGCCAGCAGGGGACAGTCCTACGAGCAGTACTTC
NA	many	13	TRBV2	TRBJ2-7	CASSDRVTYEQYF	TGTGCCAGCAGTGACAGGGTCACCTACGAGCAGTACTTC
NA	many	15	TRBV7-9	TRBJ2-3	CASSIQGISTDTQYF	TGTGCCAGCAGCATCCAGGGAATCAGCACAGATACGCAGTATTTT
TRBD2	few	16	TRBV4-2	TRBJ2-3	CASSQDHGRGADTQYF	TGTGCCAGCAGCCAAGATCACGGGCGGGGGGCGGATACGCAGTATTTT
NA	few	16	TRBV5-8	TRBJ2-1	CASSGPLPGGYNEQFF	TGTGCCAGCAGCGGGCCTCTGCCCGGGGGTTACAATGAGCAGTTCTTC
TRBD1	few	16	TRBV6-1	TRBJ2-6	CASTPGQISGANVLTF	TGTGCCAGCACTCCGGGACAGATCTCTGGGGCCAACGTCCTGACTTTC
NA	many	16	TRBV7-8	TRBJ1-1	CASSPEPGQMNTEAFF	TGTGCCAGCAGCCCTGAACCGGGACAAATGAACACTGAAGCTTTCTTT
NA	many	15	TRBV5-1	TRBJ1-2	CASSYEDTMNYGYTF	TGCGCCAGCAGCTACGAAGACACGATGAACTATGGCTACACCTTC
NA	many	15	TRBV5-1	TRBJ2-3	CASSPPLASTDTQYF	TGCGCCAGCAGCCCACCCCTAGCTAGCACAGATACGCAGTATTTT
NA	many	14	TRBV7-9	TRBJ1-1	CASSLPGKPFEAFF	TGTGCCAGCAGCTTACCAGGGAAACCTTTTGAAGCTTTCTTT
NA	many	13	TRBV7-7	TRBJ2-3	CASSLSGTDTQYF	TGTGCCAGCAGCTTATCGGGCACAGATACGCAGTATTTT